Listed here are 21 T cell receptor beta chains from one sample, sequenced in a study of blood T cell repertoires in COVID-19. Profiled with immunoSEQ multiplex PCR; TCRdb holds only in-frame clones, not every one. The data show over 350,000 clones, roughly 85% seen once. What was sequenced was peripheral blood. These receptors were obtained from a woman in her twenties or thirties with active or convalescent COVID-19.

This chain connects TRBV19 to TRBJ2-1; D call uncertain. With 3 bases removed from V and 7 bases from J, the gap between germline ends came to 13 bases. The CDR3 extends over 14 amino acids. In germline, CDR1 is LNHDA, CDR2 SQIVND (reference sequence). CDR3 protein: CASSISPTTNEQFF. In DNA form, the CDR3 reads TGTGCCAGTAGTATCAGCCCCACTACAAATGAGCAGTTCTTC.

This clone was picked up one time. The chain employs TRBV2 and TRBJ1-1; a weak D match, TRBD1 (6 bases). The CDR3 length is 12 residues. The germline CDR1 and CDR2 sequences are SNHLY and FYNNEI. Trimming cost V 6 bases and J 11 bases, with 16 bases left between them. CDR3 amino acids: CASRSDGRGAFF. CDR3 nucleotide sequence: TGTGCCAGCAGGTCTGACGGGAGGGGGGCTTTCTTT.

J is TRBJ2-1 and V is TRBV6-1, with TRBD1 matching over 9 bases. The germline gives CDR1 MNHNS, CDR2 SASEGT. Trimming cost V 2 bases and J 6 bases; bases outside gene matches: 5. The CDR3 runs to 15 residues. CDR3 sequence: CASSEMGQGVNEQFF. CDR3 bases: TGTGCCAGCAGTGAAATGGGACAGGGAGTCAATGAGCAGTTCTTC.

This sequence joins TRBV19 and TRBJ1-1; 9 bases match TRBD1. The germline V gene encodes CDR1 LNHDA and CDR2 SQIVND (reference sequence). The CDR3 length is 12 residues. Losses at the gene ends were 8 bases for V and 7 bases for J; bases not matched to a gene: 5. The DNA for the CDR3 is TGTGCCAGTTCCGGGACAGGGAGTGAAGCTTTCTTT. Translated, it gives CASSGTGSEAFF. The entire variable domain, with the rest obtained from reference TRBV19 and TRBJ1-1, is as follows: DGGITQSPKYLFRKEGQNVTLSCEQNLNHDAMYWYRQDPGQGLRLIYYSQIVNDFQKGDIAEGYSVSREKKESFPLTVTSAQKNPTAFYLCASSGTGSEAFFGQGTRLTVV.

The chain uses TRBV9 and TRBJ2-7; TRBD1 agrees at 7 bases. V lost 4 bases to trimming and J lost 6 bases; unmatched junction nucleotides: 16. In germline, CDR1 is SGDLS, CDR2 YYNGEE. The CDR3 is made up of 16 amino acids. CDR3 DNA: TGTGCCAGCAGCCCCCGGGACAGTTGGCTAGGTGGCGAGCAGTACTTC. This codes for CASSPRDSWLGGEQYF.

The CDR3 loop is CASSQFGQRDSPLHF. The CDR3 region has the DNA TGTGCCAGCAGCCAATTTGGACAAAGAGATTCACCCCTCCACTTT. The chain links TRBV3-1 (or the pseudogene TRBV3-2) to TRBJ1-6, with D maybe TRBD1 (5 bases). In germline, CDR1 is LGHDT, CDR2 YNNKEL (reference sequence). This CDR3 is 15 amino acids long. V was pared by 2 bases and J by 8 bases, with 13 bases between.

The chain is built from TRBV2 and TRBJ2-3; 7 bases match TRBD2. The ends lost 8 bases at V and 3 bases at J; junction bases unmatched: 5. CDR3 length equals 13 residues. Looked up from germline, CDR1 is SNHLY and CDR2 is FYNNEI. The chain's CDR3 is CASWLAATDTQYF. CDR3 nucleotide sequence: TGTGCCAGCTGGCTAGCGGCTACAGATACGCAGTATTTT.

The chain employs TRBV19 and TRBJ1-2; D is possibly TRBD1 (5 bases). Germline V gives CDR1 LNHDA, CDR2 SQIVND (reference sequence). V was shortened by 5 bases and J by 8 bases, with 24 bases between the two germline ends. The CDR3 is made up of 16 amino acids. CDR3 region: CASSPPGLLYFMGYTF. CDR3 nucleotide sequence: TGTGCCAGTAGTCCACCGGGACTCCTCTATTTTATGGGCTACACCTTC.

The genes are TRBV18 and TRBJ1-6; 7 bases are a match to TRBD1. Germline V gives CDR1 KGHSH, CDR2 LQKENI. This CDR3 contains 16 residues. J gave up 7 bases and V 0 bases, and 6 bases lay outside the gene matches. CDR3 DNA sequence: TGTGCCAGCTCACCACCGTTACAGGGGAGCAATTCACCCCTCCACTTT. Encoded protein: CASSPPLQGSNSPLHF.

This clone showed up just a few times. The V gene is TRBV9, the J gene TRBJ1-2, with D unresolved. Germline V lookup: CDR1 SGDLS, CDR2 YYNGEE. This CDR3 has 13 residues. V lost 0 bases, J lost 2 bases, and 5 bases lay in between. The CDR3 here is CASSVVQNYGYTF. Here the CDR3 DNA reads TGTGCCAGCAGCGTAGTCCAGAACTATGGCTACACCTTC. Full variable domain (missing parts from reference TRBV9 and TRBJ1-2): DSGVTQTPKHLITATGQRVTLRCSPRSGDLSVYWYQQSLDQGLQFLIQYYNGEERAKGNILERFSAQQFPDLHSELNLSSLELGDSALYFCASSVVQNYGYTFGSGTRLTVV.

The CDR3 DNA sequence: TGTGCCAGCAGCGAAAGGGGGTCGTACTATGGCTACACCTTC. Protein sequence: CASSERGSYYGYTF. The rearrangement links TRBV4-2 to TRBJ1-2, with D maybe TRBD1 (6 bases). Trimming removed 5 bases from V and 3 bases from J, with 13 bases in between. This CDR3 is built from 14 residues. Germline values: CDR1 LGHNA, CDR2 YNFKEQ.

The chain couples TRBV2 to TRBJ1-1; D is unresolved. V lost 3 bases and J 1 base, leaving 9 bases between the germline ends. The CDR3 contains 14 residues. Germline loops: CDR1 SNHLY, CDR2 FYNNEI. CDR3 sequence: CASSDPRRNTEAFF. In nucleotides, the CDR3 is TGTGCCAGCAGTGACCCCAGAAGGAACACTGAAGCTTTCTTT.

This clone was observed a handful of times. DNA for the CDR3: TGTGCCAGCAGTGAAGCGGCTAGCGGGGGGGCCTACGAGCAGTACTTC. This codes for CASSEAASGGAYEQYF. The V gene is TRBV6-1, the J gene TRBJ2-7; TRBD2 aligns across 12 bases. V shed 0 bases, J shed 2 bases, and the junction held 2 bases outside the gene matches. The CDR3 is 16 residues long. Germline-derived CDR1 and CDR2 are MNHNS and SASEGT.

The chain couples TRBV6-1 to TRBJ2-7; TRBD2 matches at 8 bases. Germline V gives CDR1 MNHNS, CDR2 SASEGT. V lost 1 base, J lost 6 bases, and 8 bases stayed unmatched. The CDR3 totals 15 residues. The CDR3 is CASSEEVGGLVEQYF. DNA of the CDR3: TGTGCCAGCAGTGAAGAAGTAGGGGGACTAGTCGAGCAGTACTTC.

The chain couples TRBV3-1 (or the pseudogene TRBV3-2) to TRBJ2-5; D remains unclear. The CDR3 covers 13 residues. V was clipped by 7 bases and J by 3 bases, with 12 bases between them. Germline CDR1 is LGHDT and CDR2 is YNNKEL (reference sequence). CDR3 in amino acids: CASKPSSEETQYF. The CDR3 nucleotides read TGTGCCAGCAAACCATCTAGTGAAGAGACCCAGTACTTC.

The chain is built from TRBV4-1 and TRBJ1-2, with 10 bases matching TRBD1. V was clipped by 3 bases and J by 6 bases; unmatched bases: 4. The CDR3 is 14 residues long. CDR1 MGHRA and CDR2 YSYEKL come from the germline V gene. The CDR3 sequence is CASSHPGQGNGYTF. The CDR3 region has the DNA TGCGCCAGCAGCCACCCGGGACAGGGGAATGGCTACACCTTC.

V usage is TRBV27 and J usage is TRBJ1-4; 9 positions agree with TRBD1. CDR1 is MNHEY, CDR2 SMNVEV, per germline (reference sequence). The V gene end was trimmed by 6 bases and the J gene end by 7 bases; junction bases not matched to a gene: 21. The CDR3 runs 19 residues. The CDR3 nucleotides are TGTGCCAGCAGACGAACAGGGGGCTTGAAGGCTATTGCATCTGAAAAACTGTTTTTT. Protein product: CASRRTGGLKAIASEKLFF. The complete variable domain, with remaining parts taken from reference TRBV27 and TRBJ1-4, reads EAQVTQNPRYLITVTGKKLTVTCSQNMNHEYMSWYRQDPGLGLRQIYYSMNVEVTDKGDVPEGYKVSRKEKRNFPLILESPSPNQTSLYFCASRRTGGLKAIASEKLFFGSGTQLSVL.

The V call is TRBV25-1, the J call TRBJ2-2, with 14 bases matching TRBD2. This CDR3 comprises 16 residues. V lost 3 bases, J lost 10 bases, and 7 bases stayed unmatched. Per the germline V gene, CDR1 is MGHDK and CDR2 is SYGVNS. CDR3 nucleotide sequence: TGTGCCAGCAGTGAGGGACTAGCGGGGGCTCTTTCGGAGCTGTTTTTT. Translation gives CASSEGLAGALSELFF.

The chain couples TRBV28 to TRBJ1-1; D not resolved. This CDR3 comprises 12 residues. Trimming left V 2 bases short and J 4 bases short, with 5 bases between. CDR1 is MDHEN, CDR2 SYDVKM, per germline. DNA for the CDR3: TGTGCCAGCAGTTTAAGGAGCACTGAAGCTTTCTTT. Protein product: CASSLRSTEAFF.

The chain is built from TRBV7-9 and TRBJ2-5; TRBD1 might be the D (6 bases). Germline V gives CDR1 SEHNR, CDR2 FQNEAQ (reference sequence). The CDR3 totals 13 residues. The V end lost 5 bases, the J end lost 2 bases, and 9 bases lay between the germline ends. The CDR3 loop reads CASSVRGQETQYF. CDR3 coding DNA: TGTGCCAGCAGCGTTAGGGGGCAAGAGACCCAGTACTTC.

Details on this clone: The sample holds other DNA sequences that translate to the same CDR3. This chain joins TRBV7-2 and TRBJ2-1; D gene unclear. Between the trimmed V and J ends, which lost 5 bases and 2 bases, there was a span of 13 bases. CDR3 length: 15 amino acids. Germline V lookup: CDR1 SGHTA, CDR2 FQGNSA. The CDR3 bases are TGTGCCAGCAGCCCCTTAGCTGGTCCCTACAATGAGCAGTTCTTC. This sequence encodes CASSPLAGPYNEQFF.